This paragraph reports one T cell receptor beta chain. What it recognizes is unknown. The sample originates from a study of regulatory T cells in long-lasting Graves disease. The trim removed 6 bases at V and 6 bases at J, leaving 12 bases unmatched. CDR1 and CDR2 from the germline V gene are LNHDA and SQIVND (reference sequence). The CDR3 contains 16 residues. Indicated time point: newly diagnosed GD, antithyroid drugs for less than 3 months. Making the TCR library involved RNA that had been extracted from PBMCs. General study findings and limits: TCR diversity was lower in persistent than newly diagnosed Graves' disease.

With iRepertoire HTBI primers and Arm-PCR of CDR3 regions, TCR beta libraries were built. From the multiplex PCR reads, TCRdb called clonotypes with MiXCR, one entry per CDR3 protein. The sample lists about 420,000 distinct CDR3 sequences, less than 20% occurring once. The same data also went into a second study, on T cells in Graves' hyperthyroidism and ophthalmopathy. That source notes: The hyperthyroidism patients had all been newly diagnosed, and their disease duration was under 2 months. Their ages ranged from 18 to 65 years. Clinical symptoms, serum thyroxine and TRAb, thyroid ultrasound and orbital computed tomography together formed the diagnostic basis. The model anticipated ophthalmopathy a median about six months pre-onset.

This material consisted of peripheral blood mononuclear cells (PBMCs), taken at new diagnosis, from a patient treated with antithyroid drugs. The chain is built from TRBV19 and TRBJ2-1; 9 bases match TRBD1. This receptor was taken from a young woman with Graves disease. Written as DNA, the CDR3 is TGTGCCAGTAGCCGACAGGGGGTTGTTATGATCAATGAGCAGTTCTTC. It is translated as CASSRQGVVMINEQFF.